Reported below is one TCR beta chain. This could be a read error, since a much larger clone is one nucleotide away. Amplification of TCR beta CDR3 regions was performed using RNA transcripts as template. First-round RT-PCR targeting the TCR CDR3 was performed with the HTBI primer set. TCRdb re-called the multiplex PCR reads through MiXCR, storing one row per CDR3 protein. The sample lists some 490,000 distinct CDR3 sequences, around a fifth occurring once. The sample belongs to a study of T cells in Graves' hyperthyroidism and ophthalmopathy. Trimming at V came to 5 bases and at J to 3 bases, leaving 12 bases not matched to a gene. Germline V gene sequence: CDR1 LGHNT, CDR2 FRNRAP. The CDR3 consists of 16 residues.

Sequencing used blood. This clonotype was sampled from an older woman with Graves' ophthalmopathy. The V gene is TRBV12-5, the J gene TRBJ1-1; TRBD1 agrees at 7 bases. The CDR3 region is CASGPVFQGVDTEAFF. The CDR3 DNA reads as TGTGCTAGTGGTCCCGTGTTTCAGGGGGTAGACACTGAAGCTTTCTTT.